The 5 T cell receptor beta chains in this list originate from one sample, sequenced in a study of CD8 T cells in ankylosing spondylitis. Findings and limits, study-wide: A motif in TCR beta, a set of about 8 highly homologous variants, appeared characteristic of ankylosing spondylitis blood.

These TCRs' antigens remain unknown. TCRdb processed the 5' RACE reads anew with MiXCR; each CDR3 protein has one entry. This sample carries 670,000 or so distinct CDR3 sequences, 19% of them seen once, and the ten largest clones take 15% to 20%. Sequenced: blood, either unsorted or a sorted T cell fraction (not recorded which). The receptors were sampled from a male donor with ankylosing spondylitis.

This clonotype was seen many times. The chain joins TRBV12-3 or TRBV12-4 to TRBJ2-2; a weak D match, TRBD2 (5 bases). The CDR3 sequence is 13 residues long. V lost 11 bases and J 5 bases, leaving 15 bases between the germline ends. The CDR3 region has the DNA TGTGCCTCGGGATCCCCGGGGACCGGGGAGCTGTTTTTT. Amino acids: CASGSPGTGELFF.

V and J are TRBV18 and TRBJ2-7; possibly TRBD2 for D (6 bases). The CDR3 consists of 15 residues. V was clipped by 4 bases and J by 2 bases, with 15 bases between them. The germline gives CDR1 KGHSH, CDR2 LQKENI. The CDR3 region has the DNA TGTGCCAGCTCACTCGGGACTCCTAGAACCTACGAGCAGTACTTC. It codes for CASSLGTPRTYEQYF. Full variable domain (missing parts from reference TRBV18 and TRBJ2-7): NAGVMQNPRHLVRRRGQEARLRCSPMKGHSHVYWYRQLPEEGLKFMVYLQKENIIDESGMPKERFSAEFPKEGPSILRIQQVVRGDSAAYFCASSLGTPRTYEQYFGPGTRLTVT.

This clonotype was detected a few times. The V call is TRBV7-2, the J call TRBJ2-7; 8 bases map to TRBD2. The CDR3 is 15 amino acids. J was trimmed by 4 bases and V by 1 base; bases with no gene match: 6. The germline gives CDR1 SGHTA, CDR2 FQGNSA. CDR3 DNA: TGTGCCAGCAGCTTAGTACGGGAGGGTAAATACGAGCAGTACTTC. Translated: CASSLVREGKYEQYF.

The chain couples TRBV9 to TRBJ2-1; D not certain. The CDR3 sequence is 13 residues long. Germline assignment: CDR1 SGDLS and CDR2 YYNGEE. Trimming left V 4 bases short and J 3 bases short, with 8 bases between. For the CDR3, the DNA is TGTGCCAGCAGCCCCTTCGGCTACAATGAGCAGTTCTTC. Residues: CASSPFGYNEQFF.

The chain recombines TRBV27 with TRBJ2-1; 9 bases agree with TRBD2. Trimming at V came to 3 bases and at J to 4 bases, leaving 4 bases not matched to a gene. The CDR3 contains 15 residues. Germline CDR1 is MNHEY and CDR2 is SMNVEV (reference sequence). The CDR3 DNA follows: TGTGCCAGCAGTTTTAGCGGGAGCGGTTACAATGAGCAGTTCTTC. This encodes CASSFSGSGYNEQFF.